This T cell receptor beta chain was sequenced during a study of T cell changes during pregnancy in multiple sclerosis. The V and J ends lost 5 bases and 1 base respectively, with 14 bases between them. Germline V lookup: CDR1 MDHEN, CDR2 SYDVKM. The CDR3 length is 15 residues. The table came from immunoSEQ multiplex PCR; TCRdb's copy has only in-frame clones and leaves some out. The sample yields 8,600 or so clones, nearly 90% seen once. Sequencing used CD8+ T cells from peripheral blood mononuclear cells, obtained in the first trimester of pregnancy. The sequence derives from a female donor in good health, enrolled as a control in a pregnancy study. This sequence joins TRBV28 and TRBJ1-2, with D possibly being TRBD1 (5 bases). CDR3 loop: CASSLRQSHNYGYTF. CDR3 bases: TGTGCCAGCAGTCTGCGACAGTCCCATAACTATGGCTACACCTTC.